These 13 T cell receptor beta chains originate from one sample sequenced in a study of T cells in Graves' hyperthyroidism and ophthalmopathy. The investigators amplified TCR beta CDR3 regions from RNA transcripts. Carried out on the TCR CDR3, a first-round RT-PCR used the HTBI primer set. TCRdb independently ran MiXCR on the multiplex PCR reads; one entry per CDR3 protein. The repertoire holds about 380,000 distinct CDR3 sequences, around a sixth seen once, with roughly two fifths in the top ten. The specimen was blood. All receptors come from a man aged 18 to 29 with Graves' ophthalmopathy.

The CDR3 loop is CASRLSRSTDTQYF. The DNA for the CDR3 is TGTGCCAGCAGACTATCTCGTAGCACAGATACGCAGTATTTT. V is TRBV7-9 and J is TRBJ2-3; D remains ambiguous. V was pared by 6 bases and J by 0 bases, with 10 bases between. The germline CDR1 and CDR2 sequences are SEHNR and FQNEAQ (reference sequence). CDR3 length: 14 amino acids.

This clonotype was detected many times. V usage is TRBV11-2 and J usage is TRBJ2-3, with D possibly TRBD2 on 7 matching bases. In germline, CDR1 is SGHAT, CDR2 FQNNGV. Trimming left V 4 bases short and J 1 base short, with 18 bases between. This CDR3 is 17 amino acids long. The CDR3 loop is CASSYRPGGGGTDTQYF. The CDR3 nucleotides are TGTGCCAGCAGCTACCGACCGGGGGGCGGCGGCACAGATACGCAGTATTTT.

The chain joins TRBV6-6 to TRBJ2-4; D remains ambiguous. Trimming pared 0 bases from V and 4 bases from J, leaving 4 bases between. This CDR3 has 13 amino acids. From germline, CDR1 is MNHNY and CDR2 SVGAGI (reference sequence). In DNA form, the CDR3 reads TGTGCCAGCAGTTACTCGGGAAAAAACATTCAGTACTTC. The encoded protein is CASSYSGKNIQYF.

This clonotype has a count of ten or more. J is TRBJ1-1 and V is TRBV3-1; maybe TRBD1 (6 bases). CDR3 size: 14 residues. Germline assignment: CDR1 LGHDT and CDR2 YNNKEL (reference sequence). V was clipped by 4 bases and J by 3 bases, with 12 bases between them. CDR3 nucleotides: TGTGCCAGCAGCCCCTGGGGGCAGGACACTGAAGCTTTCTTT. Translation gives CASSPWGQDTEAFF. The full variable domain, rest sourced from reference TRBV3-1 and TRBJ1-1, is DTAVSQTPKYLVTQMGNDKSIKCEQNLGHDTMYWYKQDSKKFLKIMFSYNNKELIINETVPNRFSPKSPDKAHLNLHINSLELGDSAVYFCASSPWGQDTEAFFGQGTRLTVV.

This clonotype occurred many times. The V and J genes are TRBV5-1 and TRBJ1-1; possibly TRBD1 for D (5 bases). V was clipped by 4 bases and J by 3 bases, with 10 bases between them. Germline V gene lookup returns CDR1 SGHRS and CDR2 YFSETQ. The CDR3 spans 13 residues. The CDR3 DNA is TGCGCCAGCAGCAAGGGGTGGGACACTGAAGCTTTCTTT. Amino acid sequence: CASSKGWDTEAFF.

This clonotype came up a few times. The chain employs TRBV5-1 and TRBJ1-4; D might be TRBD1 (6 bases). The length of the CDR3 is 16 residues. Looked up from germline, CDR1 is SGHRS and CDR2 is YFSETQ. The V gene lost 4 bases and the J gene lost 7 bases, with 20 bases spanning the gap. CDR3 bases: TGCGCCAGCAGCCGAGCAAAGACAGGCGGGGGTGAAAAACTGTTTTTT. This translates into CASSRAKTGGGEKLFF.

CDR3 in amino acids: CASSLDRGDQPQHF. CDR3 sequence (DNA): TGTGCCAGCAGCTTAGATCGGGGGGATCAGCCCCAGCATTTT. The chain is built from TRBV7-9 and TRBJ1-5, with a possible D match to TRBD1 (5 bases). This CDR3 region has 14 residues. Trimming left V 1 base short and J 5 bases short, with 9 bases between. The V gene's germline CDR1 is SEHNR and CDR2 FQNEAQ (reference sequence).

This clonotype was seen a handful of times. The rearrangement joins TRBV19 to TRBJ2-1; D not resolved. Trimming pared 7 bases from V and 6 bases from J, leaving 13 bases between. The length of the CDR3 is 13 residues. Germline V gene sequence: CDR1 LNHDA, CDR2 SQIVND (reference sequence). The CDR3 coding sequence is TGTGCCAGTAATGTGGGCAGAATCAATGAGCAGTTCTTC. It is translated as CASNVGRINEQFF.

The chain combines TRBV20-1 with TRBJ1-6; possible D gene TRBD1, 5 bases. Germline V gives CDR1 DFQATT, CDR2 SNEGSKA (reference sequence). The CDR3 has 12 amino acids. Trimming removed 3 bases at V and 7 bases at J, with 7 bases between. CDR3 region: CSARRGNSPLHF. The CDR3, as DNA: TGCAGTGCTAGGCGGGGGAATTCACCCCTCCACTTT.

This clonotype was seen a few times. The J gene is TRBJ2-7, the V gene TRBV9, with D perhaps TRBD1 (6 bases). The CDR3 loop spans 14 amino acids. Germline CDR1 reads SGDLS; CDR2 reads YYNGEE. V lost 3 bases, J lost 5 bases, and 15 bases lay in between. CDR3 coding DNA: TGTGCCAGCAGCGAGGGGGTGCAAAGGAACGAGCAGTACTTC. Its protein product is CASSEGVQRNEQYF.

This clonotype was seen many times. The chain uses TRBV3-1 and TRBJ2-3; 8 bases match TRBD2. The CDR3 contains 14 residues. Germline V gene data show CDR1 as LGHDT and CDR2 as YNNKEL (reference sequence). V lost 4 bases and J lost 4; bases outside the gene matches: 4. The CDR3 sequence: CASSPGLAADTQYF. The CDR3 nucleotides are TGTGCCAGCAGCCCCGGACTAGCAGCAGATACGCAGTATTTT.

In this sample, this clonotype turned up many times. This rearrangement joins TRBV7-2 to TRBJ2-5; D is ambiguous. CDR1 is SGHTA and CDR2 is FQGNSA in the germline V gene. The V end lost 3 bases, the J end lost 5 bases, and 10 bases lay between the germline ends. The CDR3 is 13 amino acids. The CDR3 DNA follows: TGTGCCAGCAGCTTTTCAGTGTGGGAGACCCAGTACTTC. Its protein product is CASSFSVWETQYF.

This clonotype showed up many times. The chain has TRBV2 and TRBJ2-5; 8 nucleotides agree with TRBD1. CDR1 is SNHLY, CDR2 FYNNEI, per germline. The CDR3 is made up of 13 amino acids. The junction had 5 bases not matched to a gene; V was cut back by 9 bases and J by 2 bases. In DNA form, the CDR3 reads TGTGCCAGGGACAGGGTGGGGCAAGAGACCCAGTACTTC. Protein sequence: CARDRVGQETQYF. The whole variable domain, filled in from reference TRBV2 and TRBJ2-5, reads EPEVTQTPSHQVTQMGQEVILRCVPISNHLYFYWYRQILGQKVEFLVSFYNNEISEKSEIFDDQFSVERPDGSNFTLKIRSTKLEDSAMYFCARDRVGQETQYFGPGTRLLVL.